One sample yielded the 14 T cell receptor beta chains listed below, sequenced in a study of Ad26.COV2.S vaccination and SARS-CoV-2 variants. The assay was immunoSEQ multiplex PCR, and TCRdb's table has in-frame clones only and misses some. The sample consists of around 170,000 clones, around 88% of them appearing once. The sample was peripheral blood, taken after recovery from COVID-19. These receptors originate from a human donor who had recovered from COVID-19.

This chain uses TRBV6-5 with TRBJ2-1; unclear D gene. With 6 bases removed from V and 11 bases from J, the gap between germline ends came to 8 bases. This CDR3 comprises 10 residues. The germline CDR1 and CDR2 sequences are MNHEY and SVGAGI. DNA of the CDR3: TGTGCCAGCAGGCCTCTTAAGCAGTTCTTC. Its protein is CASRPLKQFF.

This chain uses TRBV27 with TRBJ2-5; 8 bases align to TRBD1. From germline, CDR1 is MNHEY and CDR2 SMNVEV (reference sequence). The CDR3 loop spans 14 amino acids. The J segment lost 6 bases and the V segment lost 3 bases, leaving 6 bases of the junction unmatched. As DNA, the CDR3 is TGTGCCAGCAGTTTGCAGGGGGCATCGAAGACCCAGTACTTC. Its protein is CASSLQGASKTQYF.

Here the CDR3 DNA reads TGTGCCAGCAGCCTACGTGATACGCAGTATTTT. Translating it yields CASSLRDTQYF. V is TRBV7-8 and J is TRBJ2-3; D is unclear. CDR3 length: 11 residues. V lost 5 bases and J lost 6, with 6 bases in between. Germline V lookup: CDR1 SGHVS, CDR2 FQNEAQ.

The CDR3 protein is CASTHPEGTSGFLSYNEQFF. For the CDR3, the DNA is TGTGCCAGCACCCACCCAGAGGGGACTAGCGGGTTTTTATCCTACAATGAGCAGTTCTTC. This chain links TRBV6-4 with TRBJ2-1; 12 nucleotides align to TRBD2. The CDR3 has 20 residues. The ends lost 7 bases at V and 1 base at J; junction bases unmatched: 17. Germline CDR1 reads MRHNA; CDR2 reads SNTAGT.

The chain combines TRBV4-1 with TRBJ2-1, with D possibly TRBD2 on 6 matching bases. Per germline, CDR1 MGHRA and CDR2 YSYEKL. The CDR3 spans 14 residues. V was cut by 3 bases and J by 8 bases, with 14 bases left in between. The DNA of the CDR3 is TGCGCCAGCAGCCATTGGCGGGATACTGATGAGCAGTTCTTC. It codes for CASSHWRDTDEQFF.

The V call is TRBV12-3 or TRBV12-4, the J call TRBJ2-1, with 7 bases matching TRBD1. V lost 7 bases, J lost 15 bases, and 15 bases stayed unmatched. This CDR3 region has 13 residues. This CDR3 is CASTGTAKLSWFF. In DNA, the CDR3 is TGTGCCAGCACTGGGACAGCCAAGTTAAGTTGGTTCTTC.

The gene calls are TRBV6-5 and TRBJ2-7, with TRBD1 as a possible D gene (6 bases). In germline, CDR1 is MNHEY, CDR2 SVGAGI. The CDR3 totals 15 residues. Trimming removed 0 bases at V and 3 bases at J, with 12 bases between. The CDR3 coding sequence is TGTGCCAGCAGTTACTCCGTTGGGACATTCTACGAGCAGTACTTC. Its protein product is CASSYSVGTFYEQYF.

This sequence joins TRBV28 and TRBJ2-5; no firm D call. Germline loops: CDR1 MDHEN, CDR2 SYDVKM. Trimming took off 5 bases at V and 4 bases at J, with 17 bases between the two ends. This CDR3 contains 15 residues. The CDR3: CASSGGGPRGETQYF. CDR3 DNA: TGTGCCAGCAGTGGCGGTGGGCCTCGAGGAGAGACCCAGTACTTC.

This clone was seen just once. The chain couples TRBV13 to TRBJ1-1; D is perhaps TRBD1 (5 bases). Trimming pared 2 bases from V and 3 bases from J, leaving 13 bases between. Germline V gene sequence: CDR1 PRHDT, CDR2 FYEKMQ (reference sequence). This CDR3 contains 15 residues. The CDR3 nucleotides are TGTGCCAGCAGCTTACGGGGCCGGGGAGACACTGAAGCTTTCTTT. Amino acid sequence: CASSLRGRGDTEAFF.

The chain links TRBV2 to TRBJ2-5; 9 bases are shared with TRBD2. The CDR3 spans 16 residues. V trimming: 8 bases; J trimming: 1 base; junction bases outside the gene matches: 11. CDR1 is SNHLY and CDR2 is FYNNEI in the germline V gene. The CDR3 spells CASRIWGGGVQETQYF. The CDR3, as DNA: TGTGCCAGCCGGATCTGGGGCGGGGGGGTCCAAGAGACCCAGTACTTC.

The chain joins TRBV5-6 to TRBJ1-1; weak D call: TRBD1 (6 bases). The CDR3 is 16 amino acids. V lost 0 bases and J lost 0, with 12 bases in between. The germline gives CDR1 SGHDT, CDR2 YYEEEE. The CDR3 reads CASSLGAGTMNTEAFF. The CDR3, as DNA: TGTGCCAGCAGCTTGGGGGCAGGGACAATGAACACTGAAGCTTTCTTT. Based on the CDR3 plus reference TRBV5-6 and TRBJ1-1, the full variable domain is DAGVTQSPTHLIKTRGQQVTLRCSPKSGHDTVSWYQQALGQGPQFIFQYYEEEERQRGNFPDRFSGHQFPNYSSELNVNALLLGDSALYLCASSLGAGTMNTEAFFGQGTRLTVV.

The CDR3 region has the DNA TGTGCCAGCAGTCCACCGGACTGGGAAGAGACCCAGTACTTC. Amino acid sequence: CASSPPDWEETQYF. The chain is built from TRBV27 and TRBJ2-5; TRBD2 is a possible D gene (5 bases). CDR3 length: 14 amino acids. Trimming took off 5 bases at V and 3 bases at J, with 13 bases between the two ends. The germline V gene encodes CDR1 MNHEY and CDR2 SMNVEV (reference sequence).

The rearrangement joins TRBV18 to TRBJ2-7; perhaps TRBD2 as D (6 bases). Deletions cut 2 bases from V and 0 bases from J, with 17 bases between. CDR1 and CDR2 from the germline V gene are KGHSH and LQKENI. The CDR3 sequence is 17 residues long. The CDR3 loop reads CASSPEPYRESSYEQYF. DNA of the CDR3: TGTGCCAGCTCACCAGAACCATACCGGGAGAGCTCCTACGAGCAGTACTTC.

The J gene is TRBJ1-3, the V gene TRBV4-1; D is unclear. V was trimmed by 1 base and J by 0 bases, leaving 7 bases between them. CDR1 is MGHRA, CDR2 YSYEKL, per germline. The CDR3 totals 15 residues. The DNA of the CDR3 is TGCGCCAGCAGCCAAGGTGTCCTCTCTGGAAACACCATATATTTT. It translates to CASSQGVLSGNTIYF.